These 8 T cell receptor beta chains share one sample of origin, sequenced in a study of blood T cell repertoires in COVID-19. Produced via immunoSEQ multiplex PCR; TCRdb's table is partial and in-frame only. This table has over 35,000 clones, just under 70% appearing once. Sequencing was performed on peripheral blood. The receptors shown here come from an elderly man with acute or convalescent COVID-19.

The chain carries TRBV19 and TRBJ2-1; 9 bases are shared with TRBD2. CDR3 length equals 17 residues. Germline CDR1 reads LNHDA; CDR2 reads SQIVND (reference sequence). Trimming cost V 3 bases and J 0 bases; bases outside gene matches: 6. CDR3 protein: CASSITSGQSSYNEQFF. The CDR3 DNA reads TGTGCCAGTAGTATCACTAGCGGGCAGAGCTCCTACAATGAGCAGTTCTTC.

This clone was detected a few times. This specimen includes other DNA sequences encoding the same CDR3. This rearrangement joins TRBV7-9 to TRBJ2-2; 7 bases line up with TRBD1. Trimming cost V 5 bases and J 0 bases; bases outside gene matches: 3. Germline lookup yields CDR1 SEHNR and CDR2 FQNEAQ (reference sequence). The CDR3 is made up of 15 amino acids. The CDR3 sequence: CASSPGTANTGELFF. The DNA of the CDR3 is TGTGCCAGCAGCCCTGGGACAGCGAACACCGGGGAGCTGTTTTTT.

J is TRBJ1-3 and V is TRBV5-6; 7 bases are shared with TRBD1. This CDR3 contains 15 residues. Germline-derived CDR1 and CDR2 are SGHDT and YYEEEE. The V gene end was trimmed by 2 bases and the J gene end by 4 bases; junction bases not matched to a gene: 6. CDR3 bases: TGTGCCAGCAGCTTAAGGGGGCGCCGAGGAAACACCATATATTTT. This translates into CASSLRGRRGNTIYF. Full variable domain (rest looked up from reference TRBV5-6 and TRBJ1-3): DAGVTQSPTHLIKTRGQQVTLRCSPKSGHDTVSWYQQALGQGPQFIFQYYEEEERQRGNFPDRFSGHQFPNYSSELNVNALLLGDSALYLCASSLRGRRGNTIYFGEGSWLTVV.

Only a few counts were recorded for this clone. The gene calls are TRBV3-1 (or the pseudogene TRBV3-2) and TRBJ2-3, with no clear D. Per germline, CDR1 LGHDT and CDR2 YNNKEL (reference sequence). The V end lost 1 base, the J end lost 0 bases, and 17 bases lay between the germline ends. This CDR3 is built from 18 residues. CDR3 sequence reads: CASSQVGLQFSSTDTQYF. DNA of the CDR3: TGTGCCAGCAGCCAAGTGGGCTTACAATTTTCTAGCACAGATACGCAGTATTTT.

V is TRBV7-2 and J is TRBJ2-7, with 7 nucleotides matching TRBD1. After removal of 5 bases from V and 2 bases from J, the junction contained 9 bases not matched to a gene. Germline loops: CDR1 SGHTA, CDR2 FQGNSA. The CDR3 is 15 residues long. The CDR3 region is CASSPWDSATYEQYF. In DNA, the CDR3 is TGTGCCAGCAGCCCCTGGGACAGTGCTACCTACGAGCAGTACTTC. Supplemented by reference TRBV7-2 and TRBJ2-7, the full variable domain reads GAGVSQSPSNKVTEKGKDVELRCDPISGHTALYWYRQSLGQGLEFLIYFQGNSAPDKSGLPSDRFSAERTGGSVSTLTIQRTQQEDSAVYLCASSPWDSATYEQYFGPGTRLTVT.

This sequence joins TRBV28 and TRBJ2-7; D ambiguous. The CDR3 totals 12 residues. Germline V lookup: CDR1 MDHEN, CDR2 SYDVKM. Between the trimmed V and J ends, which lost 5 bases and 3 bases, there was a span of 8 bases. The chain's CDR3 is CASSSLGYEQYF. CDR3 nucleotide sequence: TGTGCCAGCAGTAGCCTCGGCTACGAGCAGTACTTC. Full variable domain (missing parts from reference TRBV28 and TRBJ2-7): DVKVTQSSRYLVKRTGEKVFLECVQDMDHENMFWYRQDPGLGLRLIYFSYDVKMKEKGDIPEGYSVSREKKERFSLILESASTNQTSMYLCASSSLGYEQYFGPGTRLTVT.

V gene TRBV30 combines with J gene TRBJ1-1; TRBD1 matches at 7 bases. Germline assignment: CDR1 GTSNPN and CDR2 SVGIG (reference sequence). With 7 bases clipped from V and 7 bases from J, the junction kept 15 bases outside the gene matches. This CDR3 is 14 amino acids long. DNA for the CDR3: TGTGCCTCCTATCCCCGGGACAGCGTTTTTGAAGCTTTCTTT. Encoded protein: CASYPRDSVFEAFF.

The J gene is TRBJ1-1, the V gene TRBV11-3; possibly TRBD1 for D (6 bases). Germline V gives CDR1 SGHNT, CDR2 YENEEA. CDR3 length equals 14 residues. Trimming took 5 bases from V and 1 from J, leaving 11 bases between them. CDR3 DNA sequence: TGTGCCAGCAGCCCCAGACAGGAGAACACTGAAGCTTTCTTT. It codes for CASSPRQENTEAFF.